This T cell receptor beta chain was sequenced during a study of tumor and adjacent non-tumor tissue in lung cancer. Study-wide context: Aged roughly 30 to 76 years, patients included 10 men and about five women with stage I to III disease. Each sample yielded approximately 4.2 million productive TCRbeta reads on average.

To note about this clonotype: Its antigen remains unidentified.

The library came from three nested PCR rounds adapted from ARM-PCR protocols. In TCRdb, the multiplex PCR reads were re-called with MiXCR into one record per CDR3 protein. Seen here are approximately 71,000 distinct CDR3 sequences, 55% to 70% observed once, and the top ten hold 20%. Whole-study results and caveats: TCR diversity was significantly greater in tumor than normal lung tissue. Tumor TCR diversity, when higher, was linked to shorter survival.

Trimming cost V 3 bases and J 0 bases, with 6 bases left between them. This CDR3 region has 13 residues. Germline lookup yields CDR1 SQVTM and CDR2 ANQGSEA. The template was RNA from unsorted bulk tissue. The sample comprised lung tumor tissue. V and J are TRBV29-1 and TRBJ2-1; TRBD1 might be the D (5 bases). The receptor was isolated from a man aged 45-60 years with non-small cell lung cancer. The CDR3 DNA is TGCAGCGTTGACAGGGCCTCCTACAATGAGCAGTTCTTC. Translating gives CSVDRASYNEQFF.